The present entry profiles one T cell receptor (beta chain) with its context. The antigen remains undetermined. Combining iRepertoire HTBI primers with Arm-PCR of CDR3 regions, the authors built TCR beta libraries. TCRdb called the multiplex PCR reads again in MiXCR, with one record for every CDR3 protein. The sample shows more than 300,000 distinct CDR3 sequences, 10% to 15% of them seen only once. Described time point: newly diagnosed GD, antithyroid drugs for less than 3 months. Making the TCR library involved RNA that had been extracted from PBMCs. This sample is drawn from a study of regulatory T cells in long-lasting Graves disease. Study-wide points: Persistent Graves' patients showed reduced TCR diversity versus newly diagnosed patients. Tissue studied was limited to peripheral blood, excluding thyroid tissue.

V was cut by 4 bases and J by 3 bases, with 10 bases left in between. The CDR3 extends over 14 amino acids. This sample was also put to use in a study of T cells in Graves' hyperthyroidism and ophthalmopathy. That report notes: Together with thyroid ultrasound, orbital computed tomography, serum thyroxine and TRAb, clinical symptoms were used for diagnoses.

V and J are TRBV12-3 or TRBV12-4 and TRBJ1-5; D not certain. Here the sequenced sample was peripheral blood mononuclear cells (PBMCs), taken at new diagnosis, from a patient treated with antithyroid drugs. The clonotype was recovered from a woman aged 18-30 years with Graves disease. DNA for the CDR3: TGTGCCAGCAGTTCCCCCCATGACAATCAGCCCCAGCATTTT. This sequence encodes CASSSPHDNQPQHF.